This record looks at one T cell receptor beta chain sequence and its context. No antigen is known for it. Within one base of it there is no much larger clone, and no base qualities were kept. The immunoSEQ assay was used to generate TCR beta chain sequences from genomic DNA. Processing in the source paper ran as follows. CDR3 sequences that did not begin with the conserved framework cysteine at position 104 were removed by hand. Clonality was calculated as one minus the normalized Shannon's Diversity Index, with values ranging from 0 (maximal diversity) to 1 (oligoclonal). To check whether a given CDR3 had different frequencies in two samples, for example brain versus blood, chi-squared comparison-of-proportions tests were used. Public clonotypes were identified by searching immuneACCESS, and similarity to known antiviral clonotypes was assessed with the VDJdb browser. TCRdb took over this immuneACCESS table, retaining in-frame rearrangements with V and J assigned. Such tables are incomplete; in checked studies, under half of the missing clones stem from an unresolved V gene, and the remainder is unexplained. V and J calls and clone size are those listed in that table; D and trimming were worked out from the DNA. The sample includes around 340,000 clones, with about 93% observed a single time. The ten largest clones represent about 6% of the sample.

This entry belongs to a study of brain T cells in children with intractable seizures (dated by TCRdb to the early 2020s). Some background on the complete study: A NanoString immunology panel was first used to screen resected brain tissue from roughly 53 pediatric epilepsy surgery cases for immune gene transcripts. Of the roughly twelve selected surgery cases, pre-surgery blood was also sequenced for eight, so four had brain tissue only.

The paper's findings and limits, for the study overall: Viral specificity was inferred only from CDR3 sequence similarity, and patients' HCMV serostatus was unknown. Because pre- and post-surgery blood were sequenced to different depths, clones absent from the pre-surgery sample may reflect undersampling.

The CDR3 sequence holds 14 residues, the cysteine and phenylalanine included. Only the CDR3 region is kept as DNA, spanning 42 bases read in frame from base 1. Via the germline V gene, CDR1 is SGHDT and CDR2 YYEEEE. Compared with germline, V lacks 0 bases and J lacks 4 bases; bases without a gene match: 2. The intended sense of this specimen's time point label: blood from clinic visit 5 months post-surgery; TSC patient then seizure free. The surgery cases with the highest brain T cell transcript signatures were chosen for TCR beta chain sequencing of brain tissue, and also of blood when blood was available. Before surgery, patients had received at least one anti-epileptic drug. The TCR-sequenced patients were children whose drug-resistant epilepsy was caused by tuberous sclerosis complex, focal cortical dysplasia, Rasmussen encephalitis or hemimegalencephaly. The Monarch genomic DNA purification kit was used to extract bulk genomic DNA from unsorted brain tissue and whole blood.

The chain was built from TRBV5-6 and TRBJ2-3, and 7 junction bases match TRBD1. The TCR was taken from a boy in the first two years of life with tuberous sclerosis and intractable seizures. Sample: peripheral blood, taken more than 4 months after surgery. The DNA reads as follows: TGTGCCAGCAGCTTGGACAGGGGCCCAGATACGCAGTATTTT. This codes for CASSLDRGPDTQYF.